One sample yielded the 23 T cell receptor beta chains listed below, sequenced in a study of cytomegalovirus exposure and HLA in healthy donors. Primers for the PCR totalled 60 Vbeta and 13 Jbeta. Assay: immunoSEQ multiplex PCR; the TCRdb copy retains only in-frame clones and omits some. The sample carries some 130,000 clones, 55% to 75% recorded once. The sequencing sample was made of PBMCs. These receptors all stem from a human donor in good health.

The chain combines TRBV27 with TRBJ2-2, with a weak D call TRBD2 (5 bases). CDR1 is MNHEY and CDR2 is SMNVEV in the germline V gene (reference sequence). This CDR3 has 16 amino acids. V lost 6 bases and J lost 0, with 14 bases in between. The CDR3, as DNA: TGTGCCAGCAGCAACGGACTGGGATCGAACACCGGGGAGCTGTTTTTT. Residues: CASSNGLGSNTGELFF.

The chain couples TRBV6-6 to TRBJ2-2, with TRBD2 as a possible D gene (6 bases). Trimming cost V 8 bases and J 0 bases, with 16 bases left between them. The germline V gene encodes CDR1 MNHNY and CDR2 SVGAGI (reference sequence). The CDR3 runs 16 residues. CDR3 protein: CASHPAAGSNTGELFF. Written as DNA, the CDR3 is TGTGCCAGCCACCCCGCGGCGGGGTCGAACACCGGGGAGCTGTTTTTT.

V is TRBV4-2 and J is TRBJ2-7; D may be TRBD1 (5 bases). CDR1 and CDR2 from the germline V gene are LGHNA and YNFKEQ. Trimming stripped 1 base from V and 8 bases from J, with 9 bases between. The CDR3 sequence is 12 residues long. The CDR3 loop is CASSQVSGQQYF. CDR3 sequence (DNA): TGTGCCAGCAGCCAAGTATCAGGGCAGCAGTACTTC.

This clone was detected once. The chain joins TRBV7-2 to TRBJ2-3, with D unclear. The CDR3 totals 14 residues. Trimming pared 7 bases from V and 0 bases from J, leaving 11 bases between. Germline lookup yields CDR1 SGHTA and CDR2 FQGNSA. CDR3 sequence: CASTSLASTDTQYF. CDR3 sequence (DNA): TGTGCCAGCACCAGCTTAGCAAGCACAGATACGCAGTATTTT. The full variable domain, completed using reference TRBV7-2 and TRBJ2-3, is GAGVSQSPSNKVTEKGKDVELRCDPISGHTALYWYRQSLGQGLEFLIYFQGNSAPDKSGLPSDRFSAERTGGSVSTLTIQRTQQEDSAVYLCASTSLASTDTQYFGPGTRLTVL.

V usage is TRBV11-3 and J usage is TRBJ1-1; D is perhaps TRBD1 (6 bases). The CDR3 loop spans 14 amino acids. V lost 5 bases and J lost 1, with 11 bases in between. Germline loops: CDR1 SGHNT, CDR2 YENEEA. Here the CDR3 reads CASSHSRGNTEAFF. The CDR3 DNA follows: TGTGCCAGCAGCCACAGCAGGGGGAACACTGAAGCTTTCTTT.

The chain has TRBV5-1 and TRBJ1-1; TRBD1 is a possible D gene (5 bases). Germline CDR1 SGHRS, CDR2 YFSETQ. Trimming shortened V by 4 bases and J by 2 bases, and 12 bases separated the two germline ends. The CDR3 is 14 residues long. The CDR3 is CASSQSGVNTEAFF. The CDR3 DNA sequence: TGCGCCAGCAGCCAGTCGGGGGTCAACACTGAAGCTTTCTTT. The full variable domain, rest sourced from reference TRBV5-1 and TRBJ1-1, is KAGVTQTPRYLIKTRGQQVTLSCSPISGHRSVSWYQQTPGQGLQFLFEYFSETQRNKGNFPGRFSGRQFSNSRSEMNVSTLELGDSALYLCASSQSGVNTEAFFGQGTRLTVV.

V usage is TRBV5-1 and J usage is TRBJ1-2; D possibly corresponds to TRBD1 (6 bases). The length of the CDR3 is 13 residues. Germline-derived CDR1 and CDR2 are SGHRS and YFSETQ. Trimming took 4 bases from V and 2 from J, leaving 9 bases between them. The CDR3 loop is CASSVTGNYGYTF. The DNA of the CDR3 is TGCGCCAGCAGCGTAACAGGGAACTATGGCTACACCTTC.

This clone was seen just once. J is TRBJ2-1 and V is TRBV7-2; 7 bases agree with TRBD2. Germline loops: CDR1 SGHTA, CDR2 FQGNSA. The V and J ends lost 2 bases and 8 bases, in that order; junction bases with no gene match: 9. The CDR3 covers 15 residues. CDR3 DNA: TGTGCCAGCAGCTTACCCCTAACGGGAGGCGATGAGCAGTTCTTC. Amino acid sequence: CASSLPLTGGDEQFF.

The chain recombines TRBV18 with TRBJ2-7; the match to TRBD2 covers 12 bases. With V trimmed by 3 bases and J by 6 bases, 3 bases remained unmatched. The CDR3 is 14 residues long. The germline V gene encodes CDR1 KGHSH and CDR2 LQKENI. CDR3 nucleotide sequence: TGTGCCAGCTCACCCCCTAGCGGGAGGGTCGAGCAGTACTTC. Protein sequence: CASSPPSGRVEQYF.

The chain carries TRBV6-6 and TRBJ2-2; TRBD1 agrees at 7 bases. With 7 bases clipped from V and 5 bases from J, the junction kept 7 bases outside the gene matches. This CDR3 is 14 amino acids long. The germline V gene has CDR1 MNHNY and CDR2 SVGAGI (reference sequence). In DNA, the CDR3 is TGTGCCAGCAAGAGCGACAGGGAAACCGGGGAGCTGTTTTTT. Its translation is CASKSDRETGELFF.

In DNA form, the CDR3 reads TGCAGCGTTGATGCCTGGGGGGACAGGGGGCTCAGGGAGCAGTACTTC. Its protein product is CSVDAWGDRGLREQYF. This chain joins TRBV29-1 and TRBJ2-7, with 12 bases aligning to TRBD1. Germline assignment: CDR1 SQVTM and CDR2 ANQGSEA. The V gene end was trimmed by 3 bases and the J gene end by 7 bases; junction bases not matched to a gene: 13. The CDR3 is 16 residues long.

The chain joins TRBV28 to TRBJ2-3; 7 positions match TRBD2. The V and J ends lost 1 base and 5 bases, in that order; junction bases with no gene match: 3. The CDR3 is 14 residues long. The V gene's germline CDR1 is MDHEN and CDR2 SYDVKM. CDR3 DNA sequence: TGTGCCAGCAGTTTATCAGCGGGGAGAGATACGCAGTATTTT. Translation gives CASSLSAGRDTQYF.

A note on this clone: The junction does not match germline at one end; this may be a read error. The chain employs TRBV7-9 and TRBJ1-4, with TRBD1 identical over 9 bases. This CDR3 has 15 residues. CDR1 is SEHNR, CDR2 FQNEAQ, per germline (reference sequence). In nucleotides, the CDR3 is TGTTCCAGCAGCTTCGGGGACAGGGATGAGGAAAAACTGTTTTTT. It is translated as CSSSFGDRDEEKLFF.

The count of this clone is one. The chain links TRBV6-1 to TRBJ1-5, with no clear D. Germline V lookup: CDR1 MNHNS, CDR2 SASEGT. Trimming took 8 bases from V and 1 from J, leaving 9 bases between them. CDR3 length: 13 amino acids. Here the CDR3 reads CASLAGSNQPQHF. For the CDR3, the DNA is TGTGCCAGCCTTGCCGGGAGCAATCAGCCCCAGCATTTT.

V and J are TRBV28 and TRBJ2-7; D gene unclear. Trimming took off 10 bases at V and 2 bases at J, with 9 bases between the two ends. This CDR3 is 11 amino acids long. Germline loops: CDR1 MDHEN, CDR2 SYDVKM. Here the CDR3 reads CAIHNTYEQYF. CDR3 nucleotide sequence: TGTGCCATCCATAACACCTACGAGCAGTACTTC.

In its sample, this clone was seen a few times. This CDR3 is CAIRTGGEEFF. CDR3 DNA: TGTGCCATCAGAACAGGGGGCGAGGAGTTCTTC. V and J are TRBV10-3 and TRBJ2-1, with 9 bases fitting TRBD1. The V gene's germline CDR1 is ENHRY and CDR2 SYGVKD. CDR3 length: 11 residues. V was clipped by 6 bases and J by 14 bases; unmatched bases: 5.

This clone was counted a few times. The rearrangement joins TRBV2 to TRBJ2-3, with 12 bases matching TRBD1. The CDR3 length is 15 residues. Unmatched junction bases numbered 5, after V lost 6 bases and J lost 4 bases. Germline V gives CDR1 SNHLY, CDR2 FYNNEI. CDR3: CASSQRDRGPDTQYF. CDR3 sequence (DNA): TGTGCCAGCAGCCAACGGGACAGGGGGCCAGATACGCAGTATTTT.

The V and J genes are TRBV28 and TRBJ1-5; possibly TRBD1 for D (5 bases). V shed 6 bases and J shed 7 bases, with 22 bases lying between them. This CDR3 is built from 16 residues. Germline CDR1 reads MDHEN; CDR2 reads SYDVKM. CDR3 in DNA: TGTGCCAGCAGCCCGGCGGACGGGGGTTCGAGCCAGCCCCAGCATTTT. It translates to CASSPADGGSSQPQHF.

The chain joins TRBV27 to TRBJ1-5, with 7 bases aligning to TRBD1. CDR1 and CDR2 (germline): MNHEY, SMNVEV (reference sequence). V was pared by 6 bases and J by 6 bases, with 11 bases of the junction left unmatched. There are 15 residues in the CDR3. The CDR3 is CASRARQGSGQPQHF. The CDR3 nucleotides are TGTGCCAGCAGGGCTAGACAGGGTTCAGGTCAGCCCCAGCATTTT.

V is TRBV7-6 and J is TRBJ2-7, with D possibly matching TRBD2 (6 bases). V was cut by 5 bases and J by 2 bases, with 25 bases left in between. Germline loops: CDR1 SGHVS, CDR2 FNYEAQ. The CDR3 contains 18 residues. Here the CDR3 reads CASSTPRTGTGGTYEQYF. The CDR3 DNA follows: TGTGCCAGCAGCACGCCCCGCACCGGGACTGGGGGGACCTACGAGCAGTACTTC.

The rearrangement uses TRBV11-3 and TRBJ2-1; TRBD2 agrees at 11 bases. V was clipped by 5 bases and J by 0 bases; unmatched bases: 9. Looked up from germline, CDR1 is SGHNT and CDR2 is YENEEA. The length of the CDR3 is 18 residues. The CDR3 sequence: CASSPRPTSGVSYNEQFF. CDR3 DNA: TGTGCCAGCAGCCCCCGCCCGACTAGCGGGGTCTCCTACAATGAGCAGTTCTTC.

This clone was seen a single time. The rearrangement uses TRBV29-1 and TRBJ2-1; 9 bases map to TRBD2. The trim removed 5 bases at V and 3 bases at J, leaving 11 bases unmatched. CDR3 length: 16 amino acids. Germline loops: CDR1 SQVTM, CDR2 ANQGSEA. CDR3: CSVLVYGLASYNEQFF. CDR3 DNA sequence: TGCAGCGTTCTTGTGTACGGACTAGCGAGCTACAATGAGCAGTTCTTC.

The chain has TRBV18 and TRBJ1-1, with D possibly matching TRBD1 (5 bases). The V gene's germline CDR1 is KGHSH and CDR2 LQKENI. The length of the CDR3 is 12 residues. V was trimmed by 0 bases and J by 13 bases, leaving 12 bases between them. The CDR3, as DNA: TGTGCCAGCTCACCACCTCAGGGTAGAGGTTTCTTT. The encoded protein is CASSPPQGRGFF.